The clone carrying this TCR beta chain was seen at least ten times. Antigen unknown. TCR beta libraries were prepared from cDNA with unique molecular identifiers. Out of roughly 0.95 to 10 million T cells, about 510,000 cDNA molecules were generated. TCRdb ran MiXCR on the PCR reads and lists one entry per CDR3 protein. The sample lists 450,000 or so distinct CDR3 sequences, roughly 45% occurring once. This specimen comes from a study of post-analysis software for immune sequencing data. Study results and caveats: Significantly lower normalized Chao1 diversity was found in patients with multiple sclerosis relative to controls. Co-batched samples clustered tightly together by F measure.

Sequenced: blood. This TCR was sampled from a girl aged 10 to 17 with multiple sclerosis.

The CDR3 DNA reads TGTGCCAGCAGCCCGGGGACTAGCGGTCTAAAGCCGGCCTACGAGCAGTACTTC. It specifies CASSPGTSGLKPAYEQYF. The V call is TRBV7-9, the J call TRBJ2-7, with 11 bases aligning to TRBD2. With V trimmed by 5 bases and J by 2 bases, 14 bases remained unmatched. The CDR3 consists of 18 residues. In germline, CDR1 is SEHNR, CDR2 FQNEAQ (reference sequence).